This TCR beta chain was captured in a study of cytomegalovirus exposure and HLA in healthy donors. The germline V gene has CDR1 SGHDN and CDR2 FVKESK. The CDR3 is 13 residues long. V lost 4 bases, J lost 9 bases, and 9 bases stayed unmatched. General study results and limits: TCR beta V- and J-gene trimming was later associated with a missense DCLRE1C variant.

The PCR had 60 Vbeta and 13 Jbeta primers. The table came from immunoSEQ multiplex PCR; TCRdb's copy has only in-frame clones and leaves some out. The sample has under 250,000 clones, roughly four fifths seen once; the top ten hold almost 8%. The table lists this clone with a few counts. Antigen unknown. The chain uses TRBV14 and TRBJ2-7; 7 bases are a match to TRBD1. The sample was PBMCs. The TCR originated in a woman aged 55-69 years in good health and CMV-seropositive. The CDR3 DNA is TGTGCCAGCAGCCCGAGGACAGGTAGTGCGCAGTACTTC. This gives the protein CASSPRTGSAQYF. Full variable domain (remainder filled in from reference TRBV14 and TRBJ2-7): EAGVTQFPSHSVIEKGQTVTLRCDPISGHDNLYWYRRVMGKEIKFLLHFVKESKQDESGMPNNRFLAERTGGTYSTLKVQPAELEDSGVYFCASSPRTGSAQYFGPGTRLTVT.